This TCR beta chain was identified in a study of blood T cell repertoires in COVID-19. About the research overall: Sites across the United States, Italy and Spain contributed samples from acute and convalescent COVID-19. Sources were T cells, B-cell-depleted T cells, or PBMCs; the material itself was cDNA or gDNA.

Authors' analysis steps: Reference gene primers were amplified, and this amplification served to estimate nucleated cell counts. TCRdb's table, derived via immunoSEQ multiplex PCR, lists solely in-frame clones and lacks some. D and trimming come from the DNA, and the V and J calls and clone size come from that table. The sample shows about 130,000 clones, approximately 90% of them seen only once. CDR1 is MNHEY and CDR2 is SVGEGT in the germline V gene. The CDR3 has 12 amino acids. V shed 0 bases and J shed 9 bases, with 6 bases lying between them. Sequences were obtained from peripheral blood. This TCR derives from a middle-aged man with acute or convalescent COVID-19. This chain uses TRBV6-2 or TRBV6-3 with TRBJ2-1; maybe TRBD1 (5 bases). The DNA for the CDR3 is TGTGCCAGCAGTTACTCGACAGTTGAGCAGTTCTTC. It is translated as CASSYSTVEQFF.